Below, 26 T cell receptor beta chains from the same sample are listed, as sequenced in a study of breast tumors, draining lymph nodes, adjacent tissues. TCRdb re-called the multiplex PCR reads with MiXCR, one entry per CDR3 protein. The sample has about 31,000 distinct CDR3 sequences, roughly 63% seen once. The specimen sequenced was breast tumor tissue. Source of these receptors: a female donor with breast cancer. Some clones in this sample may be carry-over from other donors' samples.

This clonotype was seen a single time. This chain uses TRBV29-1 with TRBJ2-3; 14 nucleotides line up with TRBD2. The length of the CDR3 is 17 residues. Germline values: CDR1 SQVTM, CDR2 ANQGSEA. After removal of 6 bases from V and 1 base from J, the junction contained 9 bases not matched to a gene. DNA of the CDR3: TGCAGCGTAGATGGACTAGCGGGGGGCGGGGGCACAGATACGCAGTATTTT. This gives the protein CSVDGLAGGGGTDTQYF.

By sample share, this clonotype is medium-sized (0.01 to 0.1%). DNA for the CDR3: TGTGCCAGCAGCTCTGGGAATCTCAATGAGCAGTTCTTC. Translated, it gives CASSSGNLNEQFF. The V gene is TRBV7-2, the J gene TRBJ2-1; no reliable D call. The V end was cut by 4 bases, the J end by 6 bases, with 10 bases between. The CDR3 covers 13 residues. Germline V gene data show CDR1 as SGHTA and CDR2 as FQGNSA.

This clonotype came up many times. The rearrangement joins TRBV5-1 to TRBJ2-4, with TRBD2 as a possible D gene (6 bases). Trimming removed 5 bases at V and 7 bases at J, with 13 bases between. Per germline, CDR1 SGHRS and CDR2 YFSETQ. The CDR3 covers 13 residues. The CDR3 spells CASSLTRGNIQYF. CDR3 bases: TGCGCCAGCAGTTTGACTAGAGGGAACATTCAGTACTTC.

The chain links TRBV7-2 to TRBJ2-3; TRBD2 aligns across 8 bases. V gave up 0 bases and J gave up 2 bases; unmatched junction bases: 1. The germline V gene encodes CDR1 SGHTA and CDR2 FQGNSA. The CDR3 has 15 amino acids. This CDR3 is CASSLASGVTDTQYF. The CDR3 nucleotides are TGTGCCAGCAGCTTAGCTAGCGGGGTCACAGATACGCAGTATTTT.

The CDR3 protein is CSASGPAGANEQYF. Here the CDR3 DNA reads TGCAGTGCTAGCGGGCCAGCGGGAGCGAACGAGCAGTACTTC. The rearrangement joins TRBV20-1 to TRBJ2-7; 8 bases line up with TRBD2. CDR1 is DFQATT and CDR2 is SNEGSKA in the germline V gene (reference sequence). V was clipped by 3 bases and J by 5 bases; unmatched bases: 9. The length of the CDR3 is 14 residues.

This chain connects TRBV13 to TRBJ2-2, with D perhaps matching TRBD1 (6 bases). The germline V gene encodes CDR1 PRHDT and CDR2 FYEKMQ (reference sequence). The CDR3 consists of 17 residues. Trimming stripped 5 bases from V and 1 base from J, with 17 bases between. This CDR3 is CASSPSPSRGNTGELFF. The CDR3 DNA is TGTGCCAGCAGCCCAAGCCCTTCCAGGGGGAACACCGGGGAGCTGTTTTTT.

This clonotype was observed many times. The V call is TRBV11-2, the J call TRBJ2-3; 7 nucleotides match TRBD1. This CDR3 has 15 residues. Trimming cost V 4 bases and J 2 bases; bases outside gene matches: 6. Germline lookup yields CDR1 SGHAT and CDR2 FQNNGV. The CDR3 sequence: CASSSTGHVTDTQYF. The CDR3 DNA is TGTGCCAGCAGCTCGACAGGGCACGTCACAGATACGCAGTATTTT.

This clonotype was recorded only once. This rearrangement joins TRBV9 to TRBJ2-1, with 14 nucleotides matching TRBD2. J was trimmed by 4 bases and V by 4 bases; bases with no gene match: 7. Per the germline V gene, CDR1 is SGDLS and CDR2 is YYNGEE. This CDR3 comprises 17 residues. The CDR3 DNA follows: TGTGCCAGCAGCACGGGACTAGCGGGAGACCCGTACAATGAGCAGTTCTTC. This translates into CASSTGLAGDPYNEQFF.

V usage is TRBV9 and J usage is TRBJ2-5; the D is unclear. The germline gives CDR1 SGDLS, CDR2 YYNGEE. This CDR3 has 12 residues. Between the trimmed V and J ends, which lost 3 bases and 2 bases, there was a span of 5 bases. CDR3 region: CASSGLQETQYF. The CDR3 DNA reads TGTGCCAGCAGCGGGTTACAAGAGACCCAGTACTTC.

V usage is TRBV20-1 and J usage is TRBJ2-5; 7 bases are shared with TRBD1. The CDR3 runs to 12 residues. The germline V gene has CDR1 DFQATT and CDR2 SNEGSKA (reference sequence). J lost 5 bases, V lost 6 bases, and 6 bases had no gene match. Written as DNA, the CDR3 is TGCAGTGCCAATACAGGGGTGGAGACCCAGTACTTC. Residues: CSANTGVETQYF.

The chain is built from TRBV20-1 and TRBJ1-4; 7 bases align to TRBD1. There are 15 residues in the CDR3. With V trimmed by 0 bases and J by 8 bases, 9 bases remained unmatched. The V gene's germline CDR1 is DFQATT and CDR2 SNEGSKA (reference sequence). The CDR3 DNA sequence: TGCAGTGCTAGAGATCGCGAGGGGGCTGGGGAAAAACTGTTTTTT. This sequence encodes CSARDREGAGEKLFF.

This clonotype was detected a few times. The CDR3 protein is CSVGGRFTYEQYF. The CDR3 bases are TGCAGCGTTGGAGGCAGGTTTACCTACGAGCAGTACTTC. The rearrangement uses TRBV29-1 and TRBJ2-7; D remains unclear. CDR3 size: 13 residues. Between the trimmed V and J ends, which lost 4 bases and 2 bases, there was a span of 12 bases. Germline CDR1 SQVTM, CDR2 ANQGSEA.

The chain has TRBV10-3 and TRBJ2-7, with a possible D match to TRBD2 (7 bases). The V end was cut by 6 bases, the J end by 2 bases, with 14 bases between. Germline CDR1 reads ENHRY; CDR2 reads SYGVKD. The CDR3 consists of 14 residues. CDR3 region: CAISGGLAAYEQYF. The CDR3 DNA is TGTGCCATCAGCGGGGGGCTAGCTGCCTACGAGCAGTACTTC.

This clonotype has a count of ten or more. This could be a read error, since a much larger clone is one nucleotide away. The CDR3 DNA reads TGTGCCAGCAGCTTGAAACTAGCTAGTCACGAGCAGTACTTC. Translating gives CASSLKLASHEQYF. This chain joins TRBV5-6 and TRBJ2-7, with D perhaps TRBD2 (6 bases). V was cut by 1 base and J by 5 bases, with 13 bases left in between. Looked up from germline, CDR1 is SGHDT and CDR2 is YYEEEE. This CDR3 is built from 14 residues.

CDR3 residues: CSAESGGAGSPLHF. CDR3 DNA sequence: TGCAGTGCAGAGTCAGGGGGCGCAGGATCACCCCTCCACTTT. The J gene is TRBJ1-6, the V gene TRBV20-1; 8 bases agree with TRBD1. With 6 bases clipped from V and 10 bases from J, the junction kept 11 bases outside the gene matches. The germline V gene encodes CDR1 DFQATT and CDR2 SNEGSKA (reference sequence). The CDR3 loop spans 14 amino acids.

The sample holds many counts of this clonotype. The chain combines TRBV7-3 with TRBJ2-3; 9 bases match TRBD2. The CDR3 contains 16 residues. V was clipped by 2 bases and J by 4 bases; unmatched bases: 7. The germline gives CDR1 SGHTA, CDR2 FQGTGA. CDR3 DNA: TGTGCCAGCAGCTTAGTCGCGGGGGGGCGGTCAGATACGCAGTATTTT. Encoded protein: CASSLVAGGRSDTQYF.

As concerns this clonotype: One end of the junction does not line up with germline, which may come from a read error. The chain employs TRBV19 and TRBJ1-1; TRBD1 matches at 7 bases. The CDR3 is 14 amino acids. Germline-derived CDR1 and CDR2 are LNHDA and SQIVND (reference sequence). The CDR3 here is CASSITGAWTEASF. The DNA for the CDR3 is TGTGCCAGTAGTATAACAGGGGCTTGGACTGAAGCTTCCTTT.

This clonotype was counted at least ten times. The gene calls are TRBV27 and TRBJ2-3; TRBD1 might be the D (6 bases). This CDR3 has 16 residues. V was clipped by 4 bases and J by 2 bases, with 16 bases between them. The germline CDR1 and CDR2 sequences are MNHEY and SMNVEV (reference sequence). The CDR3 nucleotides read TGTGCCAGCAGTTCCCTGTCCAGGGGATTCACAGATACGCAGTATTTT. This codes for CASSSLSRGFTDTQYF.

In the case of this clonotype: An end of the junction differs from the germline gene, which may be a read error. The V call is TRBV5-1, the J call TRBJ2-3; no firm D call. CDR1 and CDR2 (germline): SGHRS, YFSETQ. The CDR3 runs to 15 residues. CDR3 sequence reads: CASSLAGSRTDTQYF. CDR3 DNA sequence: TGCGCCAGTAGCTTGGCCGGTTCCCGCACAGATACGCAGTATTTT.

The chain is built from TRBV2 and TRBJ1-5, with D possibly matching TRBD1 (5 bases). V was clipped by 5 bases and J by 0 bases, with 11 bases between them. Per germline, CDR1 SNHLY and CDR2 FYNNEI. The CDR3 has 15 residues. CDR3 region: CASSLDNNSNQPQHF. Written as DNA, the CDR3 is TGTGCCAGCAGTCTGGACAACAATAGCAATCAGCCCCAGCATTTT.

The CDR3 bases are TGTGCCAGTAGTATCCAAGGGACCAGCTGGAATTCACCCCTCCACTTT. It codes for CASSIQGTSWNSPLHF. The chain uses TRBV19 and TRBJ1-6, with D tentatively TRBD1 (5 bases). Trimming stripped 3 bases from V and 7 bases from J, with 16 bases between. The CDR3 is made up of 16 amino acids. Germline assignment: CDR1 LNHDA and CDR2 SQIVND (reference sequence). The full variable domain, with the rest looked up from reference TRBV19 and TRBJ1-6, is DGGITQSPKYLFRKEGQNVTLSCEQNLNHDAMYWYRQDPGQGLRLIYYSQIVNDFQKGDIAEGYSVSREKKESFPLTVTSAQKNPTAFYLCASSIQGTSWNSPLHFGNGTRLTVT.

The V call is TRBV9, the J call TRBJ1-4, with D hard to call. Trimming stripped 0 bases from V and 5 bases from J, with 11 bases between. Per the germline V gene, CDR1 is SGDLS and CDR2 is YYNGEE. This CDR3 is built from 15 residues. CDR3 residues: CASSVGWVPNEKLFF. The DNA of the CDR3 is TGTGCCAGCAGCGTAGGGTGGGTTCCGAATGAAAAACTGTTTTTT.

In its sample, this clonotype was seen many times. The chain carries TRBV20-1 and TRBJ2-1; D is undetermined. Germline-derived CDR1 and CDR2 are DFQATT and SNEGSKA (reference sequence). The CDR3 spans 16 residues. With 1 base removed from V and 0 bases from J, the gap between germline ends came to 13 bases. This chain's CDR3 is CSARVSDASSYNEQFF. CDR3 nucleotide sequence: TGCAGTGCTAGAGTGTCGGACGCCAGCTCCTACAATGAGCAGTTCTTC.

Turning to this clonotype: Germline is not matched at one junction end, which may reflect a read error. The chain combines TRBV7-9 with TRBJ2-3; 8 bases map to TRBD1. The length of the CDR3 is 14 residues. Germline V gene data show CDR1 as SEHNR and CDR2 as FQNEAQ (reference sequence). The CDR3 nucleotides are TGTGCTAGCAGCCCTGGACAGGGATCAGATACGCAGTATTTT. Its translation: CASSPGQGSDTQYF.

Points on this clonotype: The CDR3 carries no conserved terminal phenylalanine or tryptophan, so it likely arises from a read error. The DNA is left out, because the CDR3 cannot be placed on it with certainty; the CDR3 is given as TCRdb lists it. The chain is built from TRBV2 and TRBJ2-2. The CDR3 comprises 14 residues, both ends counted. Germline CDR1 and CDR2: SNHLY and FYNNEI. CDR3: CASSTIRNTGELMS.

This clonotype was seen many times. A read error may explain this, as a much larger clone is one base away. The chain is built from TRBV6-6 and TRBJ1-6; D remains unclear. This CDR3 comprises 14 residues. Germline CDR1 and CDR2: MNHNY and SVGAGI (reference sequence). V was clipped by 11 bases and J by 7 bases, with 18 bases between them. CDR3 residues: CACQRRFPNSPLHF. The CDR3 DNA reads TGTGCCTGTCAGCGAAGGTTCCCCAATTCACCCCTCCACTTT.